Shown below are 26 T cell receptor beta chains from a single sample sequenced in a study of blood T cell repertoires in COVID-19. Profiled with immunoSEQ multiplex PCR; TCRdb holds only in-frame clones, not every one. This sample carries over 50,000 clones, around 87% of them seen once, and the ten largest clones take 6.6%. Sequencing input: peripheral blood. Receptors originate from a man aged 55 to 70 with acute or convalescent COVID-19.

The chain combines TRBV6-6 with TRBJ2-7; 7 bases map to TRBD2. The CDR3 contains 15 residues. Germline loops: CDR1 MNHNY, CDR2 SVGAGI (reference sequence). V dropped 4 bases and J dropped 1; count of bases not matched to a gene: 7. DNA for the CDR3: TGTGCCAGCAGTTCCCCTAGCGGACCGTCCTACGAGCAGTACTTC. Amino acid sequence: CASSSPSGPSYEQYF.

The rearrangement joins TRBV9 to TRBJ2-1; 9 bases fit TRBD2. CDR3 length: 14 amino acids. Germline CDR1 reads SGDLS; CDR2 reads YYNGEE. J lost 9 bases, V lost 3 bases, and 7 bases had no gene match. DNA for the CDR3: TGTGCCAGCAGCGAACAAGCGGGGGGCGGTGAGCAGTTCTTC. This sequence encodes CASSEQAGGGEQFF.

This clone was detected a few times. Written as DNA, the CDR3 is TGTGCCAGCAGTTACCTTGCAGTGGGGCCCTACGAGCAGTACTTC. Its protein product is CASSYLAVGPYEQYF. V gene TRBV6-2 or TRBV6-3 combines with J gene TRBJ2-7, with D possibly being TRBD1 (5 bases). Germline lookup yields CDR1 MNHEY and CDR2 SVGEGT. The CDR3 extends over 15 amino acids. Trimming took off 2 bases at V and 2 bases at J, with 13 bases between the two ends.

In its sample, this clone was seen a few times. The junction differs from germline at one of its ends, possibly a read error. The gene calls are TRBV5-4 and TRBJ1-2; no clear D. CDR3 length equals 12 residues. Germline-derived CDR1 and CDR2 are SGHNT and YYREEE (reference sequence). The DNA for the CDR3 is TGTGCCAGCAGCTTGGGTGACACTCGAGCATCCTTC. Its translation is CASSLGDTRASF.

V and J are TRBV7-6 and TRBJ2-5; 8 nucleotides match TRBD2. This CDR3 is built from 16 residues. The V segment lost 5 bases and the J segment 1 base; nucleotides outside the gene matches: 9. CDR1 and CDR2 (germline): SGHVS, FNYEAQ. The CDR3 sequence: CASSPGTRAFQETQYF. The CDR3, as DNA: TGTGCCAGCAGCCCCGGGACTAGAGCCTTCCAAGAGACCCAGTACTTC. The variable domain in full, with the rest retrieved from reference TRBV7-6 and TRBJ2-5, is GAGVSQSPRYKVTKRGQDVALRCDPISGHVSLYWYRQALGQGPEFLTYFNYEAQQDKSGLPNDRFSAERPEGSISTLTIQRTEQRDSAMYRCASSPGTRAFQETQYFGPGTRLLVL.

The DNA of the CDR3 is TGTGCCAGCAGTCAGGCCGCGCCGGGGGTGAACACTGAAGCTTTCTTT. The encoded protein is CASSQAAPGVNTEAFF. The V and J genes are TRBV13 and TRBJ1-1; a possible D gene is TRBD1 (5 bases). The V end was cut by 6 bases, the J end by 0 bases, with 17 bases between. The CDR3 loop spans 16 amino acids. In germline, CDR1 is PRHDT, CDR2 FYEKMQ (reference sequence).

The chain has TRBV7-8 and TRBJ1-2; 8 bases align to TRBD1. J gave up 0 bases and V 5 bases, and 2 bases lay outside the gene matches. Germline V gene data show CDR1 as SGHVS and CDR2 as FQNEAQ. The CDR3 runs 14 residues. The CDR3 bases are TGTGCCAGCAGCCCGGACAGGGCTAACTATGGCTACACCTTC. It specifies CASSPDRANYGYTF.

This clone was seen only a few times. The chain combines TRBV10-3 with TRBJ1-5, with D maybe TRBD1 (6 bases). CDR1 and CDR2 from the germline V gene are ENHRY and SYGVKD. Trimming took off 3 bases at V and 4 bases at J, with 16 bases between the two ends. The CDR3 extends over 16 amino acids. Written as DNA, the CDR3 is TGTGCCATCAGTGATATGAGGATAGGGGGAAATCAGCCCCAGCATTTT. This codes for CAISDMRIGGNQPQHF.

The chain links TRBV18 to TRBJ1-3; D unresolved. From germline, CDR1 is KGHSH and CDR2 LQKENI. V lost 4 bases to trimming and J lost 6 bases, with 13 bases between them. CDR3 length: 14 residues. The CDR3: CASSLTTVENTIYF. The CDR3 nucleotides read TGTGCCAGCTCACTCACCACAGTTGAAAACACCATATATTTT.

The CDR3 nucleotides are TGTGCCATAGGGCCAGGGAAGAGAGGCGAAAAACTGTTTTTT. Translated: CAIGPGKRGEKLFF. V usage is TRBV30 and J usage is TRBJ1-4; D is perhaps TRBD1 (5 bases). In germline, CDR1 is GTSNPN, CDR2 SVGIG (reference sequence). The CDR3 has 14 amino acids. V lost 8 bases, J lost 8 bases, and 21 bases lay in between.

This sequence joins TRBV3-1 (or the pseudogene TRBV3-2) and TRBJ2-3; perhaps TRBD1 as D (6 bases). The CDR3 extends over 17 amino acids. With 7 bases removed from V and 0 bases from J, the gap between germline ends came to 20 bases. Germline CDR1 and CDR2: LGHDT and YNNKEL (reference sequence). Here the CDR3 reads CASTRGGERGSTDTQYF. The CDR3 DNA follows: TGTGCCAGCACCAGGGGCGGAGAGAGGGGGAGCACAGATACGCAGTATTTT.

V usage is TRBV5-4 and J usage is TRBJ2-1, with TRBD2 identical over 8 bases. Germline-derived CDR1 and CDR2 are SGHNT and YYREEE (reference sequence). The CDR3 runs 15 residues. The trim removed 4 bases at V and 6 bases at J, leaving 9 bases unmatched. DNA for the CDR3: TGTGCCAGCAGCCTAACCGGGACTAGAATCAATGAGCAGTTCTTC. Its translation is CASSLTGTRINEQFF.

This rearrangement joins TRBV9 to TRBJ1-4; tentative D call: TRBD1 (5 bases). This CDR3 has 16 residues. CDR1 and CDR2 (germline): SGDLS, YYNGEE. With 0 bases removed from V and 6 bases from J, the gap between germline ends came to 15 bases. CDR3 sequence: CASSVATGGLDEKLFF. The DNA of the CDR3 is TGTGCCAGCAGCGTAGCTACTGGGGGACTAGATGAAAAACTGTTTTTT.

The chain combines TRBV9 with TRBJ2-5; possibly TRBD2 for D (6 bases). The length of the CDR3 is 16 residues. CDR1 is SGDLS, CDR2 YYNGEE, per germline. Trimming shortened V by 0 bases and J by 7 bases, and 19 bases separated the two germline ends. The CDR3 DNA follows: TGTGCCAGCAGCGTAGACTTGGAGGGCGAAAGGGCGACCCAGTACTTC. It yields the protein CASSVDLEGERATQYF. The full variable domain, with the rest looked up from reference TRBV9 and TRBJ2-5, is DSGVTQTPKHLITATGQRVTLRCSPRSGDLSVYWYQQSLDQGLQFLIQYYNGEERAKGNILERFSAQQFPDLHSELNLSSLELGDSALYFCASSVDLEGERATQYFGPGTRLLVL.

This clone was recorded only once. This chain uses TRBV5-1 with TRBJ2-1; D is undetermined. Trimming stripped 0 bases from V and 0 bases from J, with 7 bases between. CDR1 is SGHRS and CDR2 is YFSETQ in the germline V gene. CDR3 length equals 15 residues. The DNA for the CDR3 is TGCGCCAGCAGCTTGGGTTCGAGCTCCTACAATGAGCAGTTCTTC. This codes for CASSLGSSSYNEQFF.

The CDR3 region is CASSPRGGSGSPLHF. In DNA, the CDR3 is TGTGCCAGCTCACCAAGAGGTGGCAGCGGGTCACCCCTCCACTTT. The chain recombines TRBV18 with TRBJ1-6; no clear D gene. This CDR3 is built from 15 residues. Germline CDR1 KGHSH, CDR2 LQKENI. V shed 2 bases and J shed 10 bases, with 15 bases lying between them.

This chain connects TRBV5-5 to TRBJ2-3; D is perhaps TRBD1 (5 bases). Looked up from germline, CDR1 is SGHKS and CDR2 is YYEKEE (reference sequence). V gave up 6 bases and J gave up 5 bases, with 13 bases separating them. CDR3 length equals 13 residues. DNA of the CDR3: TGTGCCAGCACCCCAGGGTTTGGAGATACGCAGTATTTT. Amino acid sequence: CASTPGFGDTQYF.

This chain uses TRBV19 with TRBJ1-2; no firm D call. This CDR3 contains 13 residues. Germline V CDR1 and CDR2: LNHDA, SQIVND (reference sequence). The V and J ends lost 5 bases and 4 bases respectively, with 11 bases between them. CDR3 sequence (DNA): TGTGCCAGTAGTGCCGAGGGAGGCTATGGCTACACCTTC. Translation: CASSAEGGYGYTF.

The chain links TRBV7-9 to TRBJ1-5, with 7 bases lining up with TRBD1. CDR1 and CDR2 (germline): SEHNR, FQNEAQ (reference sequence). The CDR3 sequence is 15 residues long. J lost 3 bases, V lost 8 bases, and 10 bases had no gene match. As DNA, the CDR3 is TGTGCCAGCCAGGGGGGCTCAATAGACAATCAGCCCCAGCATTTT. Encoded protein: CASQGGSIDNQPQHF.

V gene TRBV9 combines with J gene TRBJ2-7, with TRBD2 matching over 7 bases. Germline V CDR1 and CDR2: SGDLS, YYNGEE. With 4 bases clipped from V and 5 bases from J, the junction kept 6 bases outside the gene matches. The length of the CDR3 is 13 residues. The CDR3 bases are TGTGCCAGCAGCCATCCCCGGGGGGACGAGCAGTACTTC. Protein: CASSHPRGDEQYF.

The rearrangement links TRBV6-1 to TRBJ1-5; D gene ambiguous. V lost 3 bases to trimming and J lost 3 bases, with 6 bases between them. Germline values: CDR1 MNHNS, CDR2 SASEGT. This CDR3 comprises 13 residues. The CDR3 sequence: CASSEDFNQPQHF. In DNA form, the CDR3 reads TGTGCCAGCAGTGAGGACTTCAATCAGCCCCAGCATTTT.

The gene calls are TRBV5-4 and TRBJ2-5; a weak D match, TRBD2 (7 bases). The CDR3 totals 19 residues. Germline CDR1 is SGHNT and CDR2 is YYREEE (reference sequence). Trimming took off 3 bases at V and 6 bases at J, with 30 bases between the two ends. The CDR3 loop reads CASSSSPRGAGAFRQTQYF. The CDR3 coding sequence is TGTGCCAGCAGCTCCTCCCCGAGGGGGGCGGGGGCCTTCCGGCAGACCCAGTACTTC.

The chain is built from TRBV13 and TRBJ1-2; the match to TRBD1 covers 12 bases. Germline V gene data show CDR1 as PRHDT and CDR2 as FYEKMQ (reference sequence). The CDR3 totals 17 residues. Unmatched junction bases numbered 11, after V lost 5 bases and J lost 4 bases. CDR3 sequence reads: CASSTYRDRGPIYGYTF. Here the CDR3 DNA reads TGTGCCAGCAGCACATACCGGGACAGGGGGCCCATCTATGGCTACACCTTC.

This chain joins TRBV21-1 and TRBJ1-2; the D call TRBD1 from the table was never checked on the DNA. TRBV21-1 is a pseudogene segment. The CDR3 consists of 18 residues. The CDR3 loop reads CASILKAMGTPGALGYTF. In DNA, the CDR3 is TGTGCCAGCATCCTCAAAGCAATGGGTACCCCTGGGGCCCTTGGCTACACCTTC.

V usage is TRBV9 and J usage is TRBJ1-2; TRBD1 agrees at 8 bases. CDR3 length: 15 residues. The germline V gene has CDR1 SGDLS and CDR2 YYNGEE. The junction had 6 bases not matched to a gene; V was cut back by 3 bases and J by 2 bases. CDR3 residues: CASSAPYRGNYGYTF. Here the CDR3 DNA reads TGTGCCAGCAGCGCGCCCTACAGGGGGAACTATGGCTACACCTTC.

This clone was observed a single time. The gene calls are TRBV4-2 and TRBJ1-5, with D perhaps TRBD1 (5 bases). CDR3 length: 15 residues. V shed 3 bases and J shed 7 bases, with 16 bases lying between them. Germline lookup yields CDR1 LGHNA and CDR2 YNFKEQ. The CDR3 spells CASSHTRGREQPQHF. CDR3 in DNA: TGTGCCAGCAGCCATACAAGGGGCCGGGAGCAGCCCCAGCATTTT.